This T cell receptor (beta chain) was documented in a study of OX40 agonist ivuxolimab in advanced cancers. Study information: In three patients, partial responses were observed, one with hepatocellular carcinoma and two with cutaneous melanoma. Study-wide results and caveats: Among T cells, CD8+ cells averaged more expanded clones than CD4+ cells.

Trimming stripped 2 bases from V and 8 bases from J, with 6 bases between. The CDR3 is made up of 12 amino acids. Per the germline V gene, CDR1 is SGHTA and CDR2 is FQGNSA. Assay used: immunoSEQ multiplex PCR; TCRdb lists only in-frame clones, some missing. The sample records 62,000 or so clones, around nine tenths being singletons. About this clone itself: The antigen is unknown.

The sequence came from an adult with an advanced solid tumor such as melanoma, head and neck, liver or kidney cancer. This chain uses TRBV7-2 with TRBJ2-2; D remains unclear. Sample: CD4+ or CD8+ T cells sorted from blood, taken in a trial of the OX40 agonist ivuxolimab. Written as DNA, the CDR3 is TGTGCCAGCAGCTTAAGGTTAGGGGAGCTGTTTTTT. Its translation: CASSLRLGELFF.